A selection of T cell receptor beta chains follows, all from one sample in a study of T cells in Graves' hyperthyroidism and ophthalmopathy. Using its own MiXCR run on the multiplex PCR reads, TCRdb lists one record per CDR3 protein. The sample shows approximately 300,000 distinct CDR3 sequences, approximately 18% of them seen only once. The sequencing sample was made of blood. The receptors stem from a man aged 50 or older with Graves' ophthalmopathy. CDR3s include the opening cysteine and the closing phenylalanine or tryptophan. The order of the fields is clone size, V gene, J gene, D gene, CDR3 protein, CDR3 DNA. A D gene is named only where the DNA matches it firmly. Not every row has a clone size; where given, it reads once, few, many or a size class.

many,TRBV27,TRBJ1-5,NA,CASRSDGTLANQPQHF,TGTGCCAGCAGGAGTGACGGGACACTGGCTAATCAGCCCCAGCATTTT
many,TRBV28,TRBJ2-3,TRBD2,CASSSRLAGTDTQYF,TGTGCCAGCAGCTCCCGACTAGCGGGCACAGATACGCAGTATTTT
NA,TRBV20-1,TRBJ2-7,TRBD2,CSAAPGLAGGGGVSYEQYF,TGCAGTGCTGCACCGGGACTAGCGGGAGGAGGGGGCGTCTCCTACGAGCAGTACTTC
few,TRBV6-2/TRBV6-3,TRBJ2-1,TRBD2,CASSLGGGTYNEQFF,TGTGCCAGCAGCTTGGGGGGAGGGACCTACAATGAGCAGTTCTTC
NA,TRBV7-9,TRBJ2-7,NA,CASSLPSFQGPDEQYF,TGTGCCAGCAGCTTACCGTCCTTTCAGGGCCCCGACGAGCAGTACTTC
few,TRBV12-3/TRBV12-4,TRBJ2-6,NA,CASTLYSGANVLTF,TGTGCCAGCACACTATACTCTGGGGCCAACGTCCTGACTTTC
many,TRBV30,TRBJ2-7,TRBD2,CAWETSGRIYEQYF,TGTGCCTGGGAGACTAGCGGGAGGATCTACGAGCAGTACTTC
many,TRBV19,TRBJ2-7,TRBD1,CASSITTGTGGYEQYF,TGTGCCAGTAGTATCACAACCGGGACAGGGGGATACGAGCAGTACTTC
NA,TRBV7-9,TRBJ1-4,NA,CASSRGVREKLFF,TGTGCCAGCAGCCGTGGGGTTCGGGAAAAACTGTTTTTT
NA,TRBV18,TRBJ2-7,NA,CASSPGRQEGFEQYF,TGTGCCAGCTCACCAGGCAGACAAGAAGGGTTCGAGCAGTACTTC
many,TRBV5-5,TRBJ2-1,NA,CASSFVTGSTTYNEQFF,TGTGCCAGCAGCTTCGTTACAGGGTCAACCACCTACAATGAGCAGTTCTTC
few,TRBV9,TRBJ2-6,NA,CASSVASGIGSGANVLTF,TGTGCCAGCAGCGTAGCATCGGGCATCGGCTCTGGGGCCAACGTCCTGACTTTC
many,TRBV6-1,TRBJ2-5,NA,CASSEFSTPRRPQYF,TGTGCCAGCAGTGAATTCAGTACGCCCAGGCGGCCCCAGTACTTC
many,TRBV7-8,TRBJ2-5,NA,CASSPPGKEEETQYF,TGTGCCAGCAGCCCCCCCGGTAAAGAGGAAGAGACCCAGTACTTC
NA,TRBV9,TRBJ2-7,TRBD2,CASSHRSGLAPSEQYF,TGTGCCAGCAGCCACCGATCGGGACTAGCTCCCTCCGAGCAGTACTTC
few,TRBV12-3/TRBV12-4,TRBJ2-5,TRBD1,CASRRQGGGQETQYF,TGTGCCAGCAGGCGACAGGGGGGTGGCCAAGAGACCCAGTACTTC
NA,TRBV28,TRBJ2-5,NA,CASSPMVGRETQYF,TGTGCCAGCAGTCCTATGGTAGGGAGAGAGACCCAGTACTTC
few,TRBV2,TRBJ1-5,TRBD1,CASSQTGGGGPQHF,TGTGCCAGCAGTCAGACAGGGGGCGGGGGGCCCCAGCATTTT
many,TRBV2,TRBJ1-4,TRBD1,CASSPGTGEGEKLFF,TGTGCCAGCAGTCCCGGGACAGGGGAGGGTGAAAAACTGTTTTTT
few,TRBV3-1,TRBJ2-1,NA,CASSPPWNEQFF,TGTGCCAGCAGCCCCCCCTGGAATGAGCAGTTCTTC
NA,TRBV20-1,TRBJ2-3,TRBD2,CSASPTSGTTDTQYF,TGCAGTGCTAGTCCGACTAGCGGGACTACCGATACGCAGTATTTT
NA,TRBV14,TRBJ1-2,TRBD1,CASSQTGDRRNYGYTF,TGTGCCAGCAGCCAAACCGGGGACAGACGCAACTATGGCTACACCTTC
many,TRBV11-2,TRBJ2-1,TRBD2,CASSLWASGVNEQFF,TGTGCCAGCAGCTTATGGGCTAGCGGGGTTAATGAGCAGTTCTTC
few,TRBV6-1,TRBJ2-7,NA,CASSPLGRGPQYEQYF,TGTGCCAGCAGTCCCCTTGGGAGAGGGCCTCAGTACGAGCAGTACTTC
many,TRBV7-3,TRBJ2-5,TRBD1,CASSQTGGQETQYF,TGTGCCAGCAGTCAGACAGGGGGACAAGAGACCCAGTACTTC
many,TRBV7-9,TRBJ1-2,NA,CASSLPTDDGYTF,TGTGCCAGCAGCCTACCGACAGACGATGGCTACACCTTC
few,TRBV6-1,TRBJ1-4,NA,CASSVMAALEKLFF,TGTGCCAGCAGCGTAATGGCAGCTCTCGAAAAACTGTTTTTT
many,TRBV15,TRBJ2-1,NA,CATSRDPGGDNEQFF,TGTGCCACCAGCAGAGATCCTGGGGGTGACAATGAGCAGTTCTTC
few,TRBV12-3/TRBV12-4,TRBJ2-7,NA,CASRVQGPAYEQYF,TGTGCCAGCAGGGTACAGGGCCCCGCCTACGAGCAGTACTTC
NA,TRBV11-1,TRBJ1-3,NA,CASSHRANSGNTIYF,TGTGCCAGCAGCCACAGGGCCAACTCTGGAAACACCATATATTTT
many,TRBV29-1,TRBJ1-1,TRBD1,CSVEMGQGSTEAFF,TGCAGCGTTGAAATGGGACAGGGGAGCACTGAAGCTTTCTTT
many,TRBV3-1,TRBJ2-1,NA,CASSSPSNEQFF,TGTGCCAGCAGTTCTCCTAGCAATGAGCAGTTCTTC
many,TRBV7-9,TRBJ2-7,TRBD1,CASSPDRAAPYEQYF,TGTGCCAGCAGCCCCGACAGGGCGGCCCCTTACGAGCAGTACTTC
few,TRBV6-1,TRBJ2-5,TRBD2,CASSQGWGREETQYF,TGTGCCAGCAGTCAAGGGTGGGGGAGGGAAGAGACCCAGTACTTC
many,TRBV5-6,TRBJ2-5,NA,CASSLGSETQYF,TGTGCCAGCAGCTTGGGAAGCGAGACCCAGTACTTC
NA,TRBV19,TRBJ1-5,NA,CASSMSRWNQPQHF,TGTGCCAGTAGTATGAGTCGCTGGAATCAGCCCCAGCATTTT
few,TRBV14,TRBJ2-1,NA,CASSQKFMYNEQFF,TGTGCCAGCAGCCAAAAGTTTATGTACAATGAGCAGTTCTTC
many,TRBV5-8,TRBJ2-5,NA,CASSLRAAKETQYF,TGTGCCAGCAGCTTAAGGGCAGCTAAAGAGACCCAGTACTTC
few,TRBV12-3/TRBV12-4,TRBJ2-7,TRBD2,CAGSLVLAGGRGEQYF,TGTGCCGGCAGTTTAGTACTAGCGGGAGGTAGGGGCGAGCAGTACTTC
NA,TRBV6-1,TRBJ2-7,TRBD1,CASKGPGQTPYEQYF,TGTGCCAGCAAGGGACCGGGACAGACACCCTACGAGCAGTACTTC
NA,TRBV12-3/TRBV12-4,TRBJ2-2,NA,CASSRQSYTGELFF,TGTGCCAGCAGCCGACAGAGCTACACCGGGGAGCTGTTTTTT
NA,TRBV18,TRBJ1-5,NA,CASSPGRMRPQHF,TGTGCCAGCTCACCAGGCCGAATGCGGCCCCAGCATTTT
NA,TRBV19,TRBJ1-5,NA,CASSMVPNQPQHF,TGTGCCAGTAGTATGGTGCCGAATCAGCCCCAGCATTTT
many,TRBV5-1,TRBJ2-7,NA,CASSWGLAGRGNSYEQYF,TGCGCCAGCAGCTGGGGCTTGGCAGGCAGGGGAAACTCCTACGAGCAGTACTTC
NA,TRBV30,TRBJ2-7,NA,CAWSGLHLYEQYF,TGTGCCTGGAGTGGACTACACCTCTACGAGCAGTACTTC
many,TRBV3-1,TRBJ1-1,NA,CASRAGFTEAFF,TGTGCCAGCAGGGCGGGTTTCACTGAAGCTTTCTTT
NA,TRBV7-9,TRBJ2-1,TRBD2,CASSLSVFSGRGEQFF,TGTGCCAGCAGCTTAAGCGTCTTTAGCGGGAGAGGCGAGCAGTTCTTC
NA,TRBV29-1,TRBJ2-3,NA,CSARTVTSTDTQYF,TGCAGCGCCCGGACCGTTACTAGCACAGATACGCAGTATTTT
many,TRBV20-1,TRBJ2-5,NA,CSASRTGGTQYF,TGCAGTGCTAGTAGGACTGGAGGGACCCAGTACTTC
few,TRBV5-1,TRBJ2-1,TRBD1,CASWGGQGNEQFF,TGCGCCAGCTGGGGGGGACAGGGCAATGAGCAGTTCTTC
many,TRBV11-1,TRBJ2-2,TRBD2,CASSLARGTNTGELFF,TGTGCCAGCAGCTTAGCGCGGGGGACGAACACCGGGGAGCTGTTTTTT
NA,TRBV6-5,TRBJ2-7,TRBD1,CASSYGGQGNEQYF,TGTGCCAGCAGTTACGGGGGACAGGGTAACGAGCAGTACTTC
NA,TRBV7-6,TRBJ1-2,TRBD1,CASSSRDRPYGYTF,TGTGCCAGCAGCTCTCGGGACAGACCCTATGGCTACACCTTC